Listed here are 30 T cell receptor beta chains from one sample, sequenced in a study of T cell clones after liver transplantation. Clones were sequenced by immunoSEQ multiplex PCR, and TCRdb holds only the in-frame ones, with some missing. The table has 65,000 to 95,000 clones, about four fifths seen once. The source was CD4+ T cells from blood, collected before liver transplant. The receptors were sampled from a human donor who received a liver transplant.

The J gene is TRBJ2-3, the V gene TRBV29-1; TRBD1 matches 9 bases. The CDR3 totals 15 residues. V gave up 4 bases and J gave up 3 bases; unmatched junction bases: 8. Germline lookup yields CDR1 SQVTM and CDR2 ANQGSEA. The CDR3 nucleotides are TGCAGCGTTGTACCTGGGACAGGGAGGACAGATACGCAGTATTTT. Translation: CSVVPGTGRTDTQYF.

The chain carries TRBV4-3 and TRBJ1-2, with D unresolved. Trimming removed 0 bases from V and 7 bases from J, with 9 bases in between. From germline, CDR1 is LGHNA and CDR2 YSLEER. This CDR3 contains 13 residues. The CDR3 DNA reads TGCGCCAGCAGCCAAGAACCCCGTACTGGCTACACCTTC. Translated, it gives CASSQEPRTGYTF.

The chain recombines TRBV7-2 with TRBJ2-1, with TRBD1 matching over 7 bases. Losses at the gene ends were 1 base for V and 7 bases for J; bases not matched to a gene: 7. Germline CDR1 SGHTA, CDR2 FQGNSA. The CDR3 covers 15 residues. The CDR3: CASSLEGGVGNEQFF. The CDR3 region has the DNA TGTGCCAGCAGCTTAGAAGGGGGCGTGGGGAATGAGCAGTTCTTC.

This chain connects TRBV7-9 to TRBJ2-1; tentative D call: TRBD2 (5 bases). Trimming cost V 5 bases and J 10 bases, with 27 bases left between them. The germline V gene has CDR1 SEHNR and CDR2 FQNEAQ (reference sequence). The CDR3 is 17 amino acids. CDR3: CASSRSPPANPEREQFF. CDR3 nucleotide sequence: TGTGCCAGCAGCCGCTCGCCACCGGCCAATCCCGAGCGGGAGCAGTTCTTC.

CDR3 sequence: CAWSVPVNTGELFF. As DNA, the CDR3 is TGTGCCTGGAGTGTACCCGTAAACACCGGGGAGCTGTTTTTT. V gene TRBV30 combines with J gene TRBJ2-2; D is uncertain. The germline V gene encodes CDR1 GTSNPN and CDR2 SVGIG (reference sequence). The V gene lost 0 bases and the J gene lost 2 bases, with 7 bases spanning the gap. The CDR3 runs to 14 residues.

This clone was seen only once. The chain links TRBV5-8 to TRBJ2-6; D gene uncertain. This CDR3 is 15 amino acids long. The V gene lost 4 bases and the J gene lost 0 bases, with 8 bases spanning the gap. From germline, CDR1 is SGHTS and CDR2 YDEGEE. The DNA of the CDR3 is TGTGCCAGCAGCCGACGGAGCTCTGGGGCCAACGTCCTGACTTTC. It translates to CASSRRSSGANVLTF.

The rearrangement uses TRBV5-1 and TRBJ2-4; D might be TRBD2 (5 bases). The CDR3 length is 16 residues. Per germline, CDR1 SGHRS and CDR2 YFSETQ. Trimming left V 5 bases short and J 0 bases short, with 15 bases between. CDR3: CASSLNDGLAKNIQYF. The CDR3 DNA is TGCGCCAGCAGTCTCAATGATGGACTAGCCAAAAACATTCAGTACTTC.

The rearrangement uses TRBV18 and TRBJ1-1; no reliable D call. The germline V gene has CDR1 KGHSH and CDR2 LQKENI. The CDR3 sequence is 15 residues long. Trimming pared 3 bases from V and 4 bases from J, leaving 15 bases between. The CDR3 here is CASSPPYVAGTEAFF. The DNA of the CDR3 is TGTGCCAGCTCACCTCCGTATGTTGCAGGCACTGAAGCTTTCTTT.

The chain recombines TRBV6-1 with TRBJ1-5; 7 bases match TRBD1. Germline V CDR1 and CDR2: MNHNS, SASEGT. This CDR3 spans 16 amino acids. The junction had 12 bases not matched to a gene; V was cut back by 3 bases and J by 7 bases. CDR3 in DNA: TGTGCCAGCAGTGAGGCCCCCAGGGGGAGAAAGCAGCCCCAGCATTTT. It yields the protein CASSEAPRGRKQPQHF.

The chain joins TRBV27 to TRBJ2-7; perhaps TRBD1 as D (5 bases). The germline V gene encodes CDR1 MNHEY and CDR2 SMNVEV (reference sequence). The CDR3 runs to 14 residues. V lost 6 bases to trimming and J lost 3 bases, with 15 bases between them. CDR3 loop: CASRRSTEYYEQYF. The CDR3 DNA is TGTGCCAGCAGGCGCTCGACAGAATACTACGAGCAGTACTTC.

CDR3 nucleotides: TGTGCCAGCAGCCTCGGTCCGGAAGCTTTCTTT. This gives the protein CASSLGPEAFF. The J gene is TRBJ1-1, the V gene TRBV14, with no clear D. Germline CDR1 and CDR2: SGHDN and FVKESK. The CDR3 sequence is 11 residues long. V dropped 4 bases and J dropped 8 bases, with 8 bases sitting between them.

The genes are TRBV18 and TRBJ1-2, with a tentative D call TRBD1 (5 bases). V was clipped by 2 bases and J by 5 bases, with 15 bases between them. Germline assignment: CDR1 KGHSH and CDR2 LQKENI. CDR3 size: 15 residues. CDR3 nucleotides: TGTGCCAGCTCACCATTGCAGGGAGAACCGTATGGCTACACCTTC. Its protein is CASSPLQGEPYGYTF.

This clone was detected only once. V gene TRBV7-9 combines with J gene TRBJ2-2; D unresolved. This CDR3 has 15 amino acids. CDR1 and CDR2 from the germline V gene are SEHNR and FQNEAQ (reference sequence). Trimming shortened V by 2 bases and J by 4 bases, and 11 bases separated the two germline ends. The CDR3 DNA reads as TGTGCCAGCAGCTTACTGGGCACCTTCACCGGGGAGCTGTTTTTT. As protein: CASSLLGTFTGELFF.

V gene TRBV7-8 combines with J gene TRBJ1-2; D not certain. Between the trimmed V and J ends, which lost 2 bases and 3 bases, there was a span of 10 bases. This CDR3 comprises 14 residues. The V gene's germline CDR1 is SGHVS and CDR2 FQNEAQ. The CDR3 here is CASSLLAAHYGYTF. The CDR3 DNA sequence: TGTGCCAGCAGCTTATTAGCAGCCCACTATGGCTACACCTTC. The full variable domain, with the rest looked up from reference TRBV7-8 and TRBJ1-2, is GAGVSQSPRYKVAKRGQDVALRCDPISGHVSLFWYQQALGQGPEFLTYFQNEAQLDKSGLPSDRFFAERPEGSVSTLKIQRTQQEDSAVYLCASSLLAAHYGYTFGSGTRLTVV.

V and J are TRBV28 and TRBJ2-2, with D hard to call. Trimming took 4 bases from V and 1 from J, leaving 4 bases between them. Germline lookup yields CDR1 MDHEN and CDR2 SYDVKM. The CDR3 contains 13 residues. The DNA of the CDR3 is TGTGCCAGCAGTTCGAGGAACACCGGGGAGCTGTTTTTT. It yields the protein CASSSRNTGELFF.

The rearrangement joins TRBV29-1 to TRBJ2-1; D not certain. V was trimmed by 3 bases and J by 4 bases, leaving 4 bases between them. Germline V lookup: CDR1 SQVTM, CDR2 ANQGSEA. The CDR3 loop spans 11 amino acids. CDR3 in amino acids: CSVEIYNEQFF. CDR3 nucleotide sequence: TGCAGCGTTGAGATTTACAATGAGCAGTTCTTC.

The table lists this clone with a count of one. The V call is TRBV6-5, the J call TRBJ1-5, with D unresolved. The CDR3 is 15 residues long. Germline CDR1 and CDR2: MNHEY and SVGAGI. With 2 bases removed from V and 1 base from J, the gap between germline ends came to 9 bases. DNA of the CDR3: TGTGCCAGCAGTTACCAGAAGGGCAGCAATCAGCCCCAGCATTTT. Amino acids: CASSYQKGSNQPQHF.

V usage is TRBV18 and J usage is TRBJ1-2; possible D gene TRBD1, 6 bases. CDR3 size: 16 residues. V was shortened by 5 bases and J by 4 bases, with 20 bases between the two germline ends. Germline assignment: CDR1 KGHSH and CDR2 LQKENI. The chain's CDR3 is CASSYQIGVQGYGYTF. The DNA for the CDR3 is TGTGCCAGCTCATACCAAATAGGAGTACAGGGCTATGGCTACACCTTC.

J is TRBJ2-3 and V is TRBV5-4, with 14 nucleotides matching TRBD2. The CDR3 is 14 residues long. After removal of 6 bases from V and 5 bases from J, the junction contained 2 bases not matched to a gene. Germline assignment: CDR1 SGHNT and CDR2 YYREEE (reference sequence). In DNA form, the CDR3 reads TGTGCCAGCAAAGGGACTAGCGGGGGAGATACGCAGTATTTT. Encoded protein: CASKGTSGGDTQYF.

The chain uses TRBV28 and TRBJ2-3; D gene unclear. Germline lookup yields CDR1 MDHEN and CDR2 SYDVKM. The CDR3 length is 15 residues. V lost 5 bases to trimming and J lost 4 bases, with 16 bases between them. The CDR3 reads CASSPLGQASDTQYF. CDR3 bases: TGTGCCAGCAGTCCGCTAGGGCAAGCCTCAGATACGCAGTATTTT.

The chain is built from TRBV19 and TRBJ1-5; D unclear. Between the trimmed V and J ends, which lost 4 bases and 5 bases, there was a span of 6 bases. Germline CDR1 reads LNHDA; CDR2 reads SQIVND (reference sequence). This CDR3 is 12 amino acids long. The CDR3 region is CASSKEDQPQHF. The CDR3 coding sequence is TGTGCCAGTAGTAAGGAAGATCAGCCCCAGCATTTT.

J is TRBJ2-4 and V is TRBV5-4, with 7 positions matching TRBD2. Per the germline V gene, CDR1 is SGHNT and CDR2 is YYREEE (reference sequence). This CDR3 has 18 residues. After removal of 0 bases from V and 0 bases from J, the junction contained 9 bases not matched to a gene. In DNA, the CDR3 is TGTGCCAGCAGCTTGGGAGGCGGGGGTGCCGGAGCCAAAAACATTCAGTACTTC. Encoded protein: CASSLGGGGAGAKNIQYF.

The J gene is TRBJ1-5, the V gene TRBV6-4, with a possible D match to TRBD1 (5 bases). The CDR3 runs 16 residues. Trimming took 4 bases from V and 3 from J, leaving 16 bases between them. Looked up from germline, CDR1 is MRHNA and CDR2 is SNTAGT. CDR3 sequence reads: CASSAGRGPDNQPQHF. The CDR3 DNA is TGTGCCAGCAGTGCCGGAAGGGGTCCAGACAATCAGCCCCAGCATTTT.

This CDR3 is CASRKEVGELFF. The CDR3 DNA follows: TGTGCCAGCAGAAAGGAGGTCGGGGAGCTGTTTTTT. The chain links TRBV6-1 to TRBJ2-2; the D gene is possibly TRBD2 (5 bases). The CDR3 contains 12 residues. V was cut by 6 bases and J by 7 bases, with 9 bases left in between. Germline assignment: CDR1 MNHNS and CDR2 SASEGT.

The rearrangement links TRBV7-3 to TRBJ2-1, with 9 bases fitting TRBD2. V dropped 5 bases and J dropped 9; count of bases not matched to a gene: 8. CDR3 length equals 14 residues. The germline gives CDR1 SGHTA, CDR2 FQGTGA. CDR3 in amino acids: CASSPGTSNGEQFF. In nucleotides, the CDR3 is TGTGCCAGCAGCCCCGGGACTAGCAACGGTGAGCAGTTCTTC.

This clone showed up just a few times. CDR3 sequence (DNA): TGTGCCATCAGTCACGGGAGCGAGCAGTACTTC. It encodes CAISHGSEQYF. The chain joins TRBV10-3 to TRBJ2-7; D may be TRBD2 (6 bases). The germline CDR1 and CDR2 sequences are ENHRY and SYGVKD. CDR3 size: 11 residues. V lost 5 bases and J 6 bases, leaving 8 bases between the germline ends.

The chain recombines TRBV28 with TRBJ1-5; the match to TRBD1 covers 9 bases. V lost 4 bases to trimming and J lost 5 bases; unmatched junction nucleotides: 3. The CDR3 has 14 residues. The germline CDR1 and CDR2 sequences are MDHEN and SYDVKM. The CDR3 nucleotides read TGTGCCAGCAGTTCCGGACAGGGGCATCAGCCCCAGCATTTT. Amino acids: CASSSGQGHQPQHF.

This chain links TRBV5-6 with TRBJ1-4; TRBD1 might be the D (6 bases). CDR3 length: 15 residues. V dropped 3 bases and J dropped 7 bases, with 16 bases sitting between them. The germline CDR1 and CDR2 sequences are SGHDT and YYEEEE. The CDR3 loop is CASSSYRVLGEKLFF. In DNA form, the CDR3 reads TGTGCCAGCAGCTCGTACAGGGTTTTGGGTGAAAAACTGTTTTTT.

This clone has a single count. This chain joins TRBV2 and TRBJ1-2, with unresolved D. This CDR3 is built from 14 residues. The ends were cut back, 2 bases at V and 2 bases at J, with 9 bases in the middle. CDR1 is SNHLY, CDR2 FYNNEI, per germline. The CDR3 spells CASSERTANYGYTF. The CDR3 coding sequence is TGTGCCAGCAGTGAAAGGACCGCCAACTATGGCTACACCTTC.

The table lists this clone with a few counts. The chain couples TRBV7-2 to TRBJ2-2; weak D call: TRBD2 (7 bases). Trimming stripped 5 bases from V and 5 bases from J, with 18 bases between. The CDR3 is made up of 16 amino acids. Looked up from germline, CDR1 is SGHTA and CDR2 is FQGNSA. The chain's CDR3 is CASSRGWGGSTGELFF. CDR3 nucleotide sequence: TGTGCCAGCAGCCGAGGTTGGGGGGGCTCGACCGGGGAGCTGTTTTTT.